In this sample, the clone carrying this T cell receptor (beta chain) turned up a few times. Its target is unknown. Stable hyperthyroidism: no ophthalmopathy progression over 18 months of follow-up. Amplified TCR beta CDR3 regions came from RNA transcripts. The HTBI primer set served for first-round RT-PCR of the TCR CDR3. TCRdb re-called the multiplex PCR reads with MiXCR, one entry per CDR3 protein. Among 550,000 to 800,000 distinct CDR3 sequences listed, roughly 15% were seen once. Trimming cost V 4 bases and J 2 bases, with 13 bases left between them. CDR3 length: 14 residues. The germline V gene has CDR1 SGHRS and CDR2 YFSETQ. The sample belongs to a study of T cells in Graves' hyperthyroidism and ophthalmopathy. Study-wide findings and caveats: Ophthalmopathy was predicted by the model a median of approximately 6.6 months ahead of onset. Classification by a 13 V-J model distinguished ophthalmopathy from stable hyperthyroidism.

This receptor was taken from a man aged 18 to 30 with Graves' hyperthyroidism. Sequencing was done on a sample of blood. The chain recombines TRBV5-1 with TRBJ2-7; D may match TRBD1 or TRBD2 (5 bases each). This chain's CDR3 is CASSLQGPTYEQYF. In nucleotides, the CDR3 is TGCGCCAGCAGCCTTCAGGGACCGACCTACGAGCAGTACTTC.